This T cell receptor beta chain was observed in a study of cytomegalovirus exposure and HLA in healthy donors. Study findings and constraints: Near-uniform donor sequencing depth was presumed by presence/absence analyses. Associated with cytomegalovirus, according to the listing, were 170 or so TCR beta chains.

Both 60 Vbeta primers and 13 Jbeta primers went into the PCR. Data came from immunoSEQ multiplex PCR; TCRdb stores just in-frame clones and leaves some out. Among some 150,000 clones listed, roughly 80% were seen once. The CDR3 contains 15 residues. The ends were cut back, 5 bases at V and 1 base at J, with 14 bases in the middle. Germline assignment: CDR1 MNHEY and CDR2 SMNVEV (reference sequence). Comment on this clone: Its matching antigen is unknown.

Material: PBMCs. This receptor was obtained from a woman in her 30s in good health and CMV-seropositive. The genes are TRBV27 and TRBJ1-1; a weak D match, TRBD1 (5 bases). CDR3 DNA sequence: TGTGCCAGCAGTGAAGAGGCACAGGCGAACACTGAAGCTTTCTTT. Translated, it gives CASSEEAQANTEAFF.